This T cell receptor (beta chain) was documented in a study of cytomegalovirus exposure and HLA in healthy donors. Trimming removed 2 bases at V and 4 bases at J, with 13 bases between. Germline V gene data show CDR1 as SGHDT and CDR2 as YYEEEE. This CDR3 spans 15 amino acids. Study-level findings and limits: Segments of the TCR beta V type were, in most cases, productive about 87% or about 30% of the time in an earlier analysis. Later, an analysis found that common viral pathogens appeared to be linked with several of the most significant clusters.

Vbeta (60) and Jbeta (13) primers were used in the PCR. Sequenced by immunoSEQ multiplex PCR; TCRdb stores in-frame clones only, minus some. Seen here are about 180,000 clones, 70% to 90% observed once, and the top ten hold approximately 2.3%. Of note for this clone: Antigen: not known.

The clonotype was recovered from a male donor in good health and CMV-seronegative. The chain carries TRBV5-6 and TRBJ2-1; weak D call: TRBD2 (6 bases). Source material: PBMCs. The CDR3 loop reads CASSFNGSRYNEQFF. CDR3 in DNA: TGTGCCAGCAGCTTTAACGGGAGCCGTTACAATGAGCAGTTCTTC.